These 28 T cell receptor beta chains came from one sample sequenced in a study of cytomegalovirus exposure and HLA in healthy donors. This PCR relied on a set of 60 Vbeta primers and 13 Jbeta primers. Profiling relied on immunoSEQ multiplex PCR, and the TCRdb table lists in-frame clones only, not all of them. The data hold over 130,000 clones, with around 84% observed a single time. Sequencing used PBMCs. The receptors come from a man aged 45-65 years in good health and CMV-seronegative.

This chain links TRBV30 with TRBJ2-3; 7 nucleotides align to TRBD2. This CDR3 region has 14 residues. CDR1 GTSNPN and CDR2 SVGIG come from the germline V gene (reference sequence). V shed 4 bases and J 0 bases; nucleotides not matched to a gene: 4. The CDR3 loop reads CAWNDGRSTDTQYF. As DNA, the CDR3 is TGTGCCTGGAATGACGGGAGGAGCACAGATACGCAGTATTTT.

This chain connects TRBV11-2 to TRBJ1-2; 9 bases fit TRBD1. The germline CDR1 and CDR2 sequences are SGHAT and FQNNGV. Trimming took 1 base from V and 7 from J; bases not matched to a gene: 7. This CDR3 contains 15 residues. CDR3 DNA: TGTGCCAGCAGCTTAGGACAGGGGGTTCCAGGTGGCTACACCTTC. Its translation: CASSLGQGVPGGYTF.

The chain joins TRBV6-5 to TRBJ2-5, with D maybe TRBD2 (5 bases). Between the trimmed V and J ends, which lost 7 bases and 1 base, there was a span of 16 bases. Germline assignment: CDR1 MNHEY and CDR2 SVGAGI. The CDR3 contains 15 residues. The CDR3 bases are TGTGCCAGCACGAGGGCCATACGGGGCCAAGAGACCCAGTACTTC. This codes for CASTRAIRGQETQYF.

This chain joins TRBV28 and TRBJ1-1; 7 nucleotides agree with TRBD1. With 2 bases clipped from V and 4 bases from J, the junction kept 28 bases outside the gene matches. This CDR3 has 22 residues. CDR1 is MDHEN, CDR2 SYDVKM, per germline. CDR3 loop: CASSLEVEGLEDRATSGTEAFF. CDR3 nucleotides: TGTGCCAGCAGTTTAGAGGTGGAGGGCCTTGAAGACAGGGCCACTTCGGGCACTGAAGCTTTCTTT.

This clone was detected a few times. This sequence joins TRBV19 and TRBJ1-2; a possible D gene is TRBD1 (5 bases). Trimming pared 4 bases from V and 3 bases from J, leaving 18 bases between. The germline gives CDR1 LNHDA, CDR2 SQIVND (reference sequence). This CDR3 spans 16 amino acids. The CDR3 region is CASSTRQTIEYYGYTF. For the CDR3, the DNA is TGTGCCAGTAGTACCCGACAGACGATCGAATACTATGGCTACACCTTC.

The chain uses TRBV5-1 and TRBJ2-1; TRBD1 matches 8 bases. The germline gives CDR1 SGHRS, CDR2 YFSETQ. V gave up 4 bases and J gave up 6 bases; unmatched junction bases: 3. The CDR3 has 13 residues. CDR3 DNA sequence: TGCGCCAGCAGCAGCGGACAGGGCAATGAGCAGTTCTTC. As protein: CASSSGQGNEQFF.

The rearrangement uses TRBV5-5 and TRBJ2-7, with 7 bases aligning to TRBD1. The CDR3 consists of 14 residues. Germline-derived CDR1 and CDR2 are SGHKS and YYEKEE (reference sequence). The junction had 6 bases not matched to a gene; V was cut back by 4 bases and J by 2 bases. The CDR3 is CASSRRQGTYEQYF. DNA for the CDR3: TGTGCCAGCAGCCGCCGACAGGGAACCTACGAGCAGTACTTC. The variable domain in full, with the rest retrieved from reference TRBV5-5 and TRBJ2-7, is DAGVTQSPTHLIKTRGQQVTLRCSPISGHKSVSWYQQVLGQGPQFIFQYYEKEERGRGNFPDRFSARQFPNYSSELNVNALLLGDSALYLCASSRRQGTYEQYFGPGTRLTVT.

This clone was seen a few times. This chain uses TRBV5-6 with TRBJ1-1; 7 bases line up with TRBD1. In germline, CDR1 is SGHDT, CDR2 YYEEEE. The ends lost 4 bases at V and 0 bases at J; junction bases unmatched: 9. The CDR3 runs 16 residues. The CDR3 protein is CASSPDRVGMNTEAFF. For the CDR3, the DNA is TGTGCCAGCAGCCCCGACAGGGTAGGGATGAACACTGAAGCTTTCTTT. The entire variable domain, with the rest obtained from reference TRBV5-6 and TRBJ1-1, is as follows: DAGVTQSPTHLIKTRGQQVTLRCSPKSGHDTVSWYQQALGQGPQFIFQYYEEEERQRGNFPDRFSGHQFPNYSSELNVNALLLGDSALYLCASSPDRVGMNTEAFFGQGTRLTVV.

In this sample, this clone turned up once. The chain combines TRBV23-1 with TRBJ2-1; 9 bases match TRBD1. TRBV23-1 is assigned to the ORF class and has an uncertain function. The length of the CDR3 is 20 residues. Losses at the gene ends were 0 bases for V and 0 bases for J; bases not matched to a gene: 12. In DNA form, the CDR3 reads TGCGCCAGCAGTCAATCTAGGACAGGGGAAAAACGGCACTCCTACAATGAGCAGTTCTTC. Its protein is CASSQSRTGEKRHSYNEQFF.

CDR3 in amino acids: CSVEDWTGGVGEQFF. Written as DNA, the CDR3 is TGCAGCGTTGAAGATTGGACAGGGGGCGTAGGTGAGCAGTTCTTC. The rearrangement uses TRBV29-1 and TRBJ2-1, with 11 bases identical to TRBD1. CDR1 is SQVTM, CDR2 ANQGSEA, per germline. The CDR3 has 15 residues. The trim removed 0 bases at V and 9 bases at J, leaving 7 bases unmatched.

The chain recombines TRBV4-2 with TRBJ2-7, with D maybe TRBD2 (6 bases). Germline V CDR1 and CDR2: LGHNA, YNFKEQ. V lost 2 bases, J lost 4 bases, and 21 bases lay in between. This CDR3 comprises 17 residues. The DNA for the CDR3 is TGTGCCAGCAGCCAACCCCCCTCGGGTAGCGGAACATACGAGCAGTACTTC. Protein product: CASSQPPSGSGTYEQYF.

The chain links TRBV5-1 to TRBJ2-2; D is unclear. Germline loops: CDR1 SGHRS, CDR2 YFSETQ. CDR3 length: 15 residues. V gave up 0 bases and J gave up 6 bases, with 12 bases separating them. CDR3 nucleotide sequence: TGCGCCAGCAGCTTGGAGCCGATTCAGGCCGGGGAGCTGTTTTTT. Protein sequence: CASSLEPIQAGELFF.

The chain combines TRBV4-1 with TRBJ1-5; the D is unclear. The ends were cut back, 0 bases at V and 5 bases at J, with 8 bases in the middle. CDR1 is MGHRA and CDR2 is YSYEKL in the germline V gene. The CDR3 is 14 amino acids. The CDR3 is CASSQEGRHQPQHF. The CDR3 region has the DNA TGCGCCAGCAGCCAAGAGGGGAGACATCAGCCCCAGCATTTT.

This chain uses TRBV29-1 with TRBJ1-1; D possibly corresponds to TRBD1 (5 bases). In germline, CDR1 is SQVTM, CDR2 ANQGSEA. The V end lost 6 bases, the J end lost 1 base, and 12 bases lay between the germline ends. The CDR3 covers 13 residues. CDR3: CSVARQQNTEAFF. The CDR3 DNA sequence: TGCAGCGTAGCAAGACAGCAGAACACTGAAGCTTTCTTT.

The CDR3 coding sequence is TGCAGCGTTGTTTATTTTCAGGGGGCTCAAGAGACCCAGTACTTC. Its protein is CSVVYFQGAQETQYF. The genes are TRBV29-1 and TRBJ2-5; 8 bases are shared with TRBD1. J gave up 2 bases and V 4 bases, and 9 bases lay outside the gene matches. Germline-derived CDR1 and CDR2 are SQVTM and ANQGSEA. The CDR3 runs to 15 residues.

This clone was observed a handful of times. V is TRBV7-6 and J is TRBJ1-2, with 7 bases fitting TRBD1. Germline assignment: CDR1 SGHVS and CDR2 FNYEAQ. The CDR3 covers 11 residues. V lost 5 bases and J lost 11; bases outside the gene matches: 5. The CDR3 sequence is CASSHGTEYTF. Here the CDR3 DNA reads TGTGCCAGCAGCCATGGGACAGAATACACCTTC.

The table lists this clone with a few counts. This chain joins TRBV6-5 and TRBJ2-3, with TRBD2 as a possible D gene (5 bases). The length of the CDR3 is 13 residues. Germline CDR1 and CDR2: MNHEY and SVGAGI. V shed 5 bases and J shed 1 base, with 7 bases lying between them. The CDR3 is CASSRDRTDTQYF. CDR3 DNA sequence: TGTGCCAGCAGTCGGGATCGCACAGATACGCAGTATTTT.

This clone was seen a single time. The V and J genes are TRBV5-1 and TRBJ1-2; D unclear. The CDR3 sequence is 15 residues long. CDR1 is SGHRS and CDR2 is YFSETQ in the germline V gene. Trimming pared 0 bases from V and 0 bases from J, leaving 9 bases between. CDR3 loop: CASSLEVGSNYGYTF. Here the CDR3 DNA reads TGCGCCAGCAGCTTGGAGGTCGGGTCTAACTATGGCTACACCTTC.

This sequence joins TRBV25-1 and TRBJ1-1; D not resolved. CDR3 length: 12 residues. V shed 4 bases and J shed 6 bases, with 9 bases lying between them. Germline loops: CDR1 MGHDK, CDR2 SYGVNS. CDR3 sequence reads: CASSAGKSEAFF. CDR3 coding DNA: TGTGCCAGCAGTGCGGGGAAATCTGAAGCTTTCTTT.

This sequence joins TRBV6-1 and TRBJ1-2; D may be TRBD1 (6 bases). CDR3 length: 12 residues. Looked up from germline, CDR1 is MNHNS and CDR2 is SASEGT. V lost 6 bases and J lost 8, with 13 bases in between. The CDR3 region has the DNA TGTGCCAGCAGGGGCAGGGGTAAGGGCTACACCTTC. Protein: CASRGRGKGYTF.

The V and J genes are TRBV5-1 and TRBJ2-5, with D possibly being TRBD2 (6 bases). Germline lookup yields CDR1 SGHRS and CDR2 YFSETQ. Trimming took off 0 bases at V and 1 base at J, with 10 bases between the two ends. The CDR3 consists of 15 residues. The CDR3 here is CASSLDGGFQETQYF. The CDR3 nucleotides read TGCGCCAGCAGCTTGGACGGAGGGTTCCAAGAGACCCAGTACTTC.

This clone was detected only once. V and J are TRBV27 and TRBJ1-1; D possibly corresponds to TRBD1 (6 bases). Trimming pared 5 bases from V and 8 bases from J, leaving 12 bases between. The CDR3 consists of 12 residues. Germline V gene lookup returns CDR1 MNHEY and CDR2 SMNVEV (reference sequence). CDR3: CASSPTGLEAFF. The CDR3 nucleotides read TGTGCCAGCAGTCCCACAGGGTTGGAAGCTTTCTTT.

V and J are TRBV5-1 and TRBJ1-2; 9 nucleotides match TRBD1. The CDR3 runs 14 residues. The V gene's germline CDR1 is SGHRS and CDR2 YFSETQ. Trimming at V came to 4 bases and at J to 8 bases, leaving 9 bases not matched to a gene. CDR3 region: CASSPDRGMGGYTF. CDR3 DNA sequence: TGCGCCAGCAGCCCGGACAGGGGAATGGGAGGCTACACCTTC.

This chain links TRBV11-1 with TRBJ1-1; D uncertain. CDR3 length: 14 amino acids. From germline, CDR1 is SGHAT and CDR2 FQDESV (reference sequence). Trimming took off 2 bases at V and 1 base at J, with 8 bases between the two ends. The CDR3 is CASSLRRGNTEAFF. CDR3 nucleotide sequence: TGTGCCAGCAGCTTAAGACGGGGGAACACTGAAGCTTTCTTT.

The gene calls are TRBV7-2 and TRBJ2-7; D may be TRBD1 (6 bases). The germline V gene has CDR1 SGHTA and CDR2 FQGNSA. The CDR3 loop spans 15 amino acids. Trimming took off 0 bases at V and 6 bases at J, with 15 bases between the two ends. The CDR3 nucleotides read TGTGCCAGCAGCTTAGCCCAGACAGGTCTGGGCGAGCAGTACTTC. As protein: CASSLAQTGLGEQYF. Drawing the rest from reference TRBV7-2 and TRBJ2-7, the complete variable domain is GAGVSQSPSNKVTEKGKDVELRCDPISGHTALYWYRQSLGQGLEFLIYFQGNSAPDKSGLPSDRFSAERTGGSVSTLTIQRTQQEDSAVYLCASSLAQTGLGEQYFGPGTRLTVT.

There are a few counts of this clone. The rearrangement uses TRBV29-1 and TRBJ2-1, with 8 bases aligning to TRBD2. Germline CDR1 reads SQVTM; CDR2 reads ANQGSEA. The CDR3 has 16 amino acids. The ends lost 0 bases at V and 3 bases at J; junction bases unmatched: 7. The CDR3: CSVEDRITSGYNEQFF. The CDR3 DNA reads as TGCAGCGTTGAAGATCGGATAACTAGCGGCTACAATGAGCAGTTCTTC.

The chain couples TRBV19 to TRBJ1-6; weak D call: TRBD1 (6 bases). Germline-derived CDR1 and CDR2 are LNHDA and SQIVND (reference sequence). The CDR3 is 16 amino acids. The ends were cut back, 4 bases at V and 7 bases at J, with 17 bases in the middle. CDR3 sequence: CASSTHREGGNSPLHF. As DNA, the CDR3 is TGTGCCAGTAGTACCCACCGTGAAGGGGGAAATTCACCCCTCCACTTT.

The chain is built from TRBV7-3 and TRBJ1-1; D uncertain. Germline V CDR1 and CDR2: SGHTA, FQGTGA. CDR3 length: 13 amino acids. V was cut by 5 bases and J by 4 bases, with 11 bases left in between. This CDR3 is CASSEGAATEAFF. Here the CDR3 DNA reads TGTGCCAGCAGCGAGGGCGCGGCCACTGAAGCTTTCTTT.